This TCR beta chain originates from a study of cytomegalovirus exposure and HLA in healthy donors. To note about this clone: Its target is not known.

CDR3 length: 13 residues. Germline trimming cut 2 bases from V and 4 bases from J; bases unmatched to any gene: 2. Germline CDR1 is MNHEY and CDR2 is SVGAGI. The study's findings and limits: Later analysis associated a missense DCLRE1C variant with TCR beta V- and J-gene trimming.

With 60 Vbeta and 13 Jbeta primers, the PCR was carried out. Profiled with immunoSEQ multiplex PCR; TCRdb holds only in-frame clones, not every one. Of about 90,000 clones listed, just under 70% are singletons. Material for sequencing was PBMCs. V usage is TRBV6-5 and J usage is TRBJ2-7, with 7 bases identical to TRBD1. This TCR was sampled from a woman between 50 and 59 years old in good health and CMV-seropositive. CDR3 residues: CASSYGTEYEQYF. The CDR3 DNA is TGTGCCAGCAGTTACGGGACAGAATACGAGCAGTACTTC.